The following is a T cell receptor beta chain sequence with its context. No antigen is known for it. Germline V gene data show CDR1 as LNHDA and CDR2 as SQIVND (reference sequence). The CDR3 contains 15 residues. V was shortened by 2 bases and J by 1 base, with 12 bases between the two germline ends. The entry originates in a study of identifying expanded T cells in peripheral blood. No infections or other immune events were documented during collection. General study results and limits: Two-week clone count variance significantly increased as total template count grew. Approximately 1.2 clones differed between technical replicates, versus around 15 and 19 over time.

TCRdb's table, derived via immunoSEQ multiplex PCR, lists solely in-frame clones and lacks some. The data contain 100,000 or so clones, approximately 88% of them singletons. The sample consisted of blood. This rearrangement joins TRBV19 to TRBJ2-7; D remains ambiguous. This TCR came from a person aged 18 to 70 in good health. Written as DNA, the CDR3 is TGTGCCAGTAGTATAATTGTCGGCAGTTCCTACGAGCAGTACTTC. Translating it yields CASSIIVGSSYEQYF.